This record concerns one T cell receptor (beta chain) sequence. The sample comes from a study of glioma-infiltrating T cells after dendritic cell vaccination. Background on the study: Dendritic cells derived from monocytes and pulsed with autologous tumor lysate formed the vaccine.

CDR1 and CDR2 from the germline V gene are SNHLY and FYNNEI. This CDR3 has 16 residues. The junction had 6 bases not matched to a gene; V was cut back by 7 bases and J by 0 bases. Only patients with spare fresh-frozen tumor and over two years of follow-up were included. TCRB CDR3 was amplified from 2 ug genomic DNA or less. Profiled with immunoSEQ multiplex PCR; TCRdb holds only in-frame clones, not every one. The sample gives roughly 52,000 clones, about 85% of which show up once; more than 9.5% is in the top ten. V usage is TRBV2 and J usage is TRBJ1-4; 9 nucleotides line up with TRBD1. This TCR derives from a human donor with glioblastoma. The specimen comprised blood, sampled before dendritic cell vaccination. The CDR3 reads CASTRTGVPTNEKLFF. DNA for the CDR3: TGTGCCAGCACTCGGACAGGGGTCCCAACTAATGAAAAACTGTTTTTT.